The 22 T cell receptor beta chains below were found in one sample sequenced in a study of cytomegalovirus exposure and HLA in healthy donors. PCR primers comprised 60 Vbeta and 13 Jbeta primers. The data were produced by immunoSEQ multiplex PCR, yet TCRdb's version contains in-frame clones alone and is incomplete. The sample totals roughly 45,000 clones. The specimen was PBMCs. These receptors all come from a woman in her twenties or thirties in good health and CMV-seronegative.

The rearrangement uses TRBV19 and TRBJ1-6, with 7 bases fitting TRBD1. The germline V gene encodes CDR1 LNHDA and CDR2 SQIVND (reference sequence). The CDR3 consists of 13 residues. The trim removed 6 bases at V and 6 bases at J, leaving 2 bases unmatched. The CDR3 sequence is CASSHRGNSPLHF. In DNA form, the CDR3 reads TGTGCCAGTAGCCACAGGGGTAATTCACCCCTCCACTTT.

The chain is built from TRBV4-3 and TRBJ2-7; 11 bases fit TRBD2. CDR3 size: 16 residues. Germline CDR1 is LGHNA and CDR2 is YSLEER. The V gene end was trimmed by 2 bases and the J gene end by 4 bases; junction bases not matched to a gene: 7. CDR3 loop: CASSQIAGGPGYEQYF. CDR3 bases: TGCGCCAGCAGCCAAATAGCGGGAGGGCCGGGGTACGAGCAGTACTTC.

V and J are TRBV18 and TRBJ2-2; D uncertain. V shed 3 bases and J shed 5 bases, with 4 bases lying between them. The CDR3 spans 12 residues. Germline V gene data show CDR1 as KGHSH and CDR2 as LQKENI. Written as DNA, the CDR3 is TGTGCCAGCTCACCTCCTACCGGGGAGCTGTTTTTT. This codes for CASSPPTGELFF.

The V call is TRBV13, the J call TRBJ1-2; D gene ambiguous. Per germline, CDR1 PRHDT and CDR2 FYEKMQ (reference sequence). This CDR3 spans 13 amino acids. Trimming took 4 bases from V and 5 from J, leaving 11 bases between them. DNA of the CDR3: TGTGCCAGCAGCTCCACAGAAGTTTATGGCTACACCTTC. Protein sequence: CASSSTEVYGYTF.

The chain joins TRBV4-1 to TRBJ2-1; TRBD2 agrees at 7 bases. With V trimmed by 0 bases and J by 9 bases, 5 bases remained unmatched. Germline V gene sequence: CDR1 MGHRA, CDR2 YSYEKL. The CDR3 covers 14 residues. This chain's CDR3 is CASSQDGGSVEQFF. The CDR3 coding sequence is TGCGCCAGCAGCCAAGACGGCGGGAGCGTTGAGCAGTTCTTC.

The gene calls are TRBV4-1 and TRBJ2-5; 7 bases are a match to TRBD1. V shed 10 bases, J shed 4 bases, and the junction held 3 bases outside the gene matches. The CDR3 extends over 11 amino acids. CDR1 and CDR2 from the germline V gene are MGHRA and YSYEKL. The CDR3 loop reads CATRQGETQYF. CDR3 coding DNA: TGCGCCACAAGACAGGGAGAGACCCAGTACTTC.

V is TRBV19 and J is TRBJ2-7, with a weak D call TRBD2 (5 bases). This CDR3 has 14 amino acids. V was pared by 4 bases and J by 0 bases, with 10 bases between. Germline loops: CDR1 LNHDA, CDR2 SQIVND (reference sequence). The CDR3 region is CASSTDGVSYEQYF. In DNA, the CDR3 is TGTGCCAGTAGTACCGACGGGGTCTCCTACGAGCAGTACTTC.

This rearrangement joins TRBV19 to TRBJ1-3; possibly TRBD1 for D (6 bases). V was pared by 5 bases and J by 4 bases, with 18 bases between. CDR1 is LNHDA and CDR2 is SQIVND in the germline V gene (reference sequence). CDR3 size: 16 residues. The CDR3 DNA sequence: TGTGCCAGTAGTCCACGGGGGGGGCAAGCCGGAAACACCATATATTTT. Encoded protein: CASSPRGGQAGNTIYF.

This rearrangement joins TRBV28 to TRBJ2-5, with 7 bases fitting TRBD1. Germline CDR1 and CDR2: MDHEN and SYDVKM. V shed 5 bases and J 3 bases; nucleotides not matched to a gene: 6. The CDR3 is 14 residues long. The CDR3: CASSPVTGEETQYF. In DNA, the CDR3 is TGTGCCAGCAGTCCAGTTACAGGGGAAGAGACCCAGTACTTC.

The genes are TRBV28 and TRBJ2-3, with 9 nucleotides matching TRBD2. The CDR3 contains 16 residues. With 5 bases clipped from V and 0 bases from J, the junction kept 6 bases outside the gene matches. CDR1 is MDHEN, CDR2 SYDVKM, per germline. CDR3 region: CASSPGLAMSTDTQYF. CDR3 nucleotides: TGTGCCAGCAGTCCAGGACTAGCGATGAGCACAGATACGCAGTATTTT.

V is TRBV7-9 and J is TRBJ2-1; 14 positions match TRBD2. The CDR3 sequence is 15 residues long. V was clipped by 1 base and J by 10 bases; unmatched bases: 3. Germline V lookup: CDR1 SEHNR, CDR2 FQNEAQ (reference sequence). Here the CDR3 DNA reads TGTGCCAGCAGCTTAGGGGGACTAGCGGGAGCGGAGCAGTTCTTC. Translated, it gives CASSLGGLAGAEQFF.

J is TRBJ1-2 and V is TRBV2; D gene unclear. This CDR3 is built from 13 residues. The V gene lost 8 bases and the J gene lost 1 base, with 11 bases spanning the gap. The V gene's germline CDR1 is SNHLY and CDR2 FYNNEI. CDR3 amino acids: CASFGDNNYGYTF. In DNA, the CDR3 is TGTGCCAGCTTCGGGGATAATAACTATGGCTACACCTTC. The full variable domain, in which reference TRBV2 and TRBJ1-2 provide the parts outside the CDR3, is EPEVTQTPSHQVTQMGQEVILRCVPISNHLYFYWYRQILGQKVEFLVSFYNNEISEKSEIFDDQFSVERPDGSNFTLKIRSTKLEDSAMYFCASFGDNNYGYTFGSGTRLTVV.

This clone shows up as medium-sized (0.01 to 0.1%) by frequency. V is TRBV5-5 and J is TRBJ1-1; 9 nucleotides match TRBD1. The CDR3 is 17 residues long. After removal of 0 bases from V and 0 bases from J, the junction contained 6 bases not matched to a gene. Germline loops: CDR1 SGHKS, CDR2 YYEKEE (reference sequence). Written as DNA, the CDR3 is TGTGCCAGCAGCTTGGGGGGACAGGGCTTAATGAACACTGAAGCTTTCTTT. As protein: CASSLGGQGLMNTEAFF.

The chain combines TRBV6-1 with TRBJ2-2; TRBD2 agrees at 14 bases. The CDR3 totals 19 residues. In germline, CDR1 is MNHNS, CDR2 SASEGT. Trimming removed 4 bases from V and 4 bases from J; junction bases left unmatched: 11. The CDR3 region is CASSVPGTSGSGGTGELFF. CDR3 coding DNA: TGTGCCAGCAGTGTCCCAGGGACTAGCGGGAGTGGTGGCACCGGGGAGCTGTTTTTT.

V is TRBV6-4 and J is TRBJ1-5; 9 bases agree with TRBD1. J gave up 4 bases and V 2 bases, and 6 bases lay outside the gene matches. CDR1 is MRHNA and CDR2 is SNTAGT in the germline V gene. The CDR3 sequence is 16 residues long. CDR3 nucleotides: TGTGCCAGCAGTGACAGGGGACAGGGACGAAATCAGCCCCAGCATTTT. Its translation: CASSDRGQGRNQPQHF.

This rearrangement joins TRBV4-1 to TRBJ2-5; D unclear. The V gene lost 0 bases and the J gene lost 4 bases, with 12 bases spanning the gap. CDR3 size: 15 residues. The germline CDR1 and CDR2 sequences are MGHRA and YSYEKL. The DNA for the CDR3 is TGCGCCAGCAGCCAAGATCGGAGTAGTACAGAGACCCAGTACTTC. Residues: CASSQDRSSTETQYF.

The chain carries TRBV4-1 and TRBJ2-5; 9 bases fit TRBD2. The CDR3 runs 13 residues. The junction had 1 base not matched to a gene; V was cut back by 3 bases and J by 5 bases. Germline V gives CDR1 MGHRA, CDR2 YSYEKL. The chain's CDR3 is CASSHAGGETQYF. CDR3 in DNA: TGCGCCAGCAGCCATGCGGGAGGGGAGACCCAGTACTTC.

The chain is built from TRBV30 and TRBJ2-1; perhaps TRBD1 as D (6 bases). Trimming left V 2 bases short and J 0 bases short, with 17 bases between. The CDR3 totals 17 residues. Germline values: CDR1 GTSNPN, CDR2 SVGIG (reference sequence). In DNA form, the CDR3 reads TGTGCCTGGAGTCCGGACAGAGGCGGGTTCTCCTACAATGAGCAGTTCTTC. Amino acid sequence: CAWSPDRGGFSYNEQFF. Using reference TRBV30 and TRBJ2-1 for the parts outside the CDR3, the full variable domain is SQTIHQWPATLVQPVGSPLSLECTVEGTSNPNLYWYRQAAGRGLQLLFYSVGIGQISSEVPQNLSASRPQDRQFILSSKKLLLSDSGFYLCAWSPDRGGFSYNEQFFGPGTRLTVL.

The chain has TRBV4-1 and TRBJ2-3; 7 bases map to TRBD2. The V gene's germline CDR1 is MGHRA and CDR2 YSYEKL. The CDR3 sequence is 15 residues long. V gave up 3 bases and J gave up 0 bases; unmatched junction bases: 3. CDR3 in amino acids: CASSHPSGSTDTQYF. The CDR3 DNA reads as TGCGCCAGCAGCCACCCTAGCGGAAGCACAGATACGCAGTATTTT.

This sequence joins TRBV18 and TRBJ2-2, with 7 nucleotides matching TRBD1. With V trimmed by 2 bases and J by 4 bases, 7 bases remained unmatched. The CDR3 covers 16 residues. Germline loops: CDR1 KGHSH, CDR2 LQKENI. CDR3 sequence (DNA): TGTGCCAGCTCACCAAGAAGGACAGGCCCCACCGGGGAGCTGTTTTTT. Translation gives CASSPRRTGPTGELFF.

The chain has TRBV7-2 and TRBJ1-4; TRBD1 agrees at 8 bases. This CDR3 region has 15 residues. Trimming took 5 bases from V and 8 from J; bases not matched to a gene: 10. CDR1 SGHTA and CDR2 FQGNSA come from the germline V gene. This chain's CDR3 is CASSLQGTGGEKLFF. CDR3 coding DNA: TGTGCCAGCAGCCTCCAGGGGACAGGTGGAGAAAAACTGTTTTTT.

This CDR3 is CASSSREGFTSDSNQPQHF. The CDR3 DNA reads TGTGCCAGCAGTTCTAGGGAGGGATTCACCTCTGATAGCAATCAGCCCCAGCATTTT. V is TRBV6-9 and J is TRBJ1-5, with no clear D. V was shortened by 4 bases and J by 0 bases, with 22 bases between the two germline ends. Germline lookup yields CDR1 MNHGY and CDR2 SVAAGI. There are 19 residues in the CDR3.